Each of the 15 T cell receptor beta chains below was sequenced from the same sample in a study of response to subunit inactivated influenza vaccine. Each CDR3 protein is one row after TCRdb ran MiXCR on the RT-PCR reads. The table shows 200,000 to 300,000 distinct CDR3 sequences, with about 12% occurring only once. The material was non-naive T cells sorted from PBMCs, obtained 14 to 15 days before vaccination. The receptors shown here come from a man aged 45-60 years who received an inactivated influenza vaccine.

This clonotype was observed a handful of times. This rearrangement joins TRBV7-9 to TRBJ2-7; perhaps D is TRBD1 or TRBD2 (5 bases each). CDR1 and CDR2 from the germline V gene are SEHNR and FQNEAQ (reference sequence). The V end lost 4 bases, the J end lost 3 bases, and 16 bases lay between the germline ends. This CDR3 contains 15 residues. CDR3 protein: CASSSGPPKFYEQYF. In nucleotides, the CDR3 is TGTGCCAGCAGCTCGGGACCGCCGAAATTCTACGAGCAGTACTTC.

This clonotype occurred many times. This rearrangement joins TRBV19 to TRBJ2-7; D may be TRBD1 (5 bases). CDR3 size: 13 residues. V dropped 2 bases and J dropped 3 bases, with 8 bases sitting between them. The germline CDR1 and CDR2 sequences are LNHDA and SQIVND (reference sequence). As DNA, the CDR3 is TGTGCCAGTAGTATACGACAGTTCTACGAGCAGTACTTC. Its protein is CASSIRQFYEQYF.

V is TRBV7-2 and J is TRBJ1-1; 8 bases are a match to TRBD1. This CDR3 contains 13 residues. Germline-derived CDR1 and CDR2 are SGHTA and FQGNSA. Trimming cost V 5 bases and J 5 bases; bases outside gene matches: 4. CDR3 in DNA: TGTGCCAGCAGCAGACAGGGGATGACTGAAGCTTTCTTT. Its translation: CASSRQGMTEAFF.

This clonotype has more than one count but fewer than ten. This sequence joins TRBV20-1 and TRBJ2-7; D not certain. The CDR3 has 15 amino acids. The V end was cut by 3 bases, the J end by 3 bases, with 18 bases between. Germline CDR1 is DFQATT and CDR2 is SNEGSKA (reference sequence). The CDR3 DNA reads TGCAGTGCTAGGGACGGTTTGAGGAAATTCTACGAGCAGTACTTC. Encoded protein: CSARDGLRKFYEQYF.

This clonotype was recorded many times. The CDR3 region has the DNA TGCAGTGCGTGGACCCCTGGGGGAGAGACTGAAGCTTTCTTT. As protein: CSAWTPGGETEAFF. This rearrangement joins TRBV20-1 to TRBJ1-1, with a possible D match to TRBD1 (5 bases). Germline V CDR1 and CDR2: DFQATT, SNEGSKA (reference sequence). Trimming shortened V by 6 bases and J by 5 bases, and 19 bases separated the two germline ends. The CDR3 length is 14 residues.

The sample holds many counts of this clonotype. This chain links TRBV5-1 with TRBJ2-5; D is ambiguous. Germline lookup yields CDR1 SGHRS and CDR2 YFSETQ. The CDR3 extends over 14 amino acids. With 2 bases removed from V and 4 bases from J, the gap between germline ends came to 12 bases. This chain's CDR3 is CASSLGRSGETQYF. The CDR3 DNA sequence: TGCGCCAGCAGCTTAGGCCGGAGTGGAGAGACCCAGTACTTC.

The table lists this clonotype with many counts. J is TRBJ2-3 and V is TRBV3-1, with 8 bases that match TRBD2. The CDR3 runs 16 residues. CDR1 and CDR2 (germline): LGHDT, YNNKEL (reference sequence). With V trimmed by 0 bases and J by 5 bases, 7 bases remained unmatched. The CDR3 region has the DNA TGTGCCAGCAGCCAAGATACGGGGGGGCGAGGAGATACGCAGTATTTT. Its translation: CASSQDTGGRGDTQYF.

The chain uses TRBV5-1 and TRBJ2-1; D is perhaps TRBD2 (6 bases). Trimming cost V 5 bases and J 0 bases, with 12 bases left between them. Germline CDR1 reads SGHRS; CDR2 reads YFSETQ. This CDR3 spans 15 amino acids. The DNA for the CDR3 is TGCGCCAGCAGTGCGTCGGGGGTCTCCTACAATGAGCAGTTCTTC. It is translated as CASSASGVSYNEQFF. The variable domain in full, completed from reference TRBV5-1 and TRBJ2-1, reads KAGVTQTPRYLIKTRGQQVTLSCSPISGHRSVSWYQQTPGQGLQFLFEYFSETQRNKGNFPGRFSGRQFSNSRSEMNVSTLELGDSALYLCASSASGVSYNEQFFGPGTRLTVL.

This clonotype was seen at least ten times. The chain joins TRBV12-3 or TRBV12-4 to TRBJ2-2; D is unclear. There are 13 residues in the CDR3. The V and J ends lost 1 base and 4 bases respectively, with 4 bases between them. CDR3 sequence reads: CASSLGTTGELFF. CDR3 sequence (DNA): TGTGCCAGCAGTTTAGGGACCACCGGGGAGCTGTTTTTT.

A few counts support this clonotype. One end of the junction does not line up with germline, which may come from a read error. The chain recombines TRBV5-3 with TRBJ1-4; 8 bases are a match to TRBD1. TRBV5-3 is an open reading frame, and its role is uncertain. This CDR3 spans 17 amino acids. CDR3 residues: CPKKRAPWQGASEKLFF. The CDR3, as DNA: TGCCCCAAGAAGCGGGCCCCTTGGCAGGGGGCTTCTGAAAAACTGTTTTTT.

This clonotype was observed many times. The chain uses TRBV7-9 and TRBJ2-1; 13 positions agree with TRBD2. Germline V gene data show CDR1 as SEHNR and CDR2 as FQNEAQ (reference sequence). The junction had 5 bases not matched to a gene; V was cut back by 8 bases and J by 7 bases. The CDR3 consists of 14 residues. DNA of the CDR3: TGTGCCAGCCTTACTAGCGGGAGGGTAAATGAGCAGTTCTTC. It codes for CASLTSGRVNEQFF.

This clonotype was counted at least ten times. This chain links TRBV5-1 with TRBJ2-7, with D perhaps TRBD1 (7 bases). The V gene's germline CDR1 is SGHRS and CDR2 YFSETQ. This CDR3 region has 16 residues. V gave up 1 base and J gave up 2 bases, with 16 bases separating them. The CDR3 loop reads CASSLSLRDSTYEQYF. The CDR3 DNA follows: TGCGCCAGCAGCTTGTCTTTGCGGGACAGTACCTACGAGCAGTACTTC.

The sample holds many counts of this clonotype. The chain recombines TRBV3-1 with TRBJ1-1, with 8 bases fitting TRBD1. The germline V gene encodes CDR1 LGHDT and CDR2 YNNKEL (reference sequence). J lost 3 bases, V lost 3 bases, and 6 bases had no gene match. This CDR3 has 15 residues. The CDR3 DNA sequence: TGTGCCAGCAGCCATAACAGGGGGAGGGACACTGAAGCTTTCTTT. Translating it yields CASSHNRGRDTEAFF.

Only a few counts were recorded for this clonotype. The rearrangement joins TRBV2 to TRBJ2-7, with D perhaps TRBD2 (6 bases). This CDR3 contains 16 residues. V was pared by 5 bases and J by 1 base, with 18 bases between. Germline V CDR1 and CDR2: SNHLY, FYNNEI. The CDR3 spells CASSQTPGLTSYEQYF. The CDR3 DNA reads TGTGCCAGCAGTCAAACTCCGGGACTTACTTCCTACGAGCAGTACTTC.

This clonotype was counted between two and nine times. V is TRBV2 and J is TRBJ2-7, with a weak D call TRBD1 (5 bases). This CDR3 region has 12 residues. The V end lost 4 bases, the J end lost 10 bases, and 14 bases lay between the germline ends. Germline loops: CDR1 SNHLY, CDR2 FYNNEI. The CDR3 nucleotides are TGTGCCAGCAGTGTTGGCAGGGCGTATCAGTACTTC. Amino acid sequence: CASSVGRAYQYF.